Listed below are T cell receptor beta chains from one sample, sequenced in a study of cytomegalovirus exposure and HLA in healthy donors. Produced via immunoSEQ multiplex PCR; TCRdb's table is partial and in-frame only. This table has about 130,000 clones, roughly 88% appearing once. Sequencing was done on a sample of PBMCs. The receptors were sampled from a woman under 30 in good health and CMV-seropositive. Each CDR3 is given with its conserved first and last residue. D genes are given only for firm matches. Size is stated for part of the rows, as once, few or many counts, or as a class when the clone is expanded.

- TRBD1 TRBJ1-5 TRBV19 CASSSHITGGNQPQHF TGTGCCAGTAGCTCCCATATAACAGGGGGCAATCAGCCCCAGCATTTT
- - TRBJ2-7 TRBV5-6 CASSLGQGSQQYF TGTGCCAGCAGCTTGGGGCAGGGGAGCCAGCAGTACTTC
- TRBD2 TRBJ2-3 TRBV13 CASSPRWAGGPGTDTQYF TGTGCCAGCAGCCCTCGGTGGGCGGGGGGGCCTGGCACAGATACGCAGTATTTT
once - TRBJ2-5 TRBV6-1 CASRVIDGETQYF TGTGCCAGCAGGGTTATCGACGGGGAGACCCAGTACTTC
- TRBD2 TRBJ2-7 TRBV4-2 CASSHPAGGNEQYF TGTGCCAGCAGCCATCCAGCGGGGGGGAATGAGCAGTACTTC
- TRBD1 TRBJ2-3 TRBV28 CASSTTGQHADTQYF TGTGCCAGCTCCACCACGGGACAGCACGCAGATACGCAGTATTTT
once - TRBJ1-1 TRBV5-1 CASSAPGGAAEAFF TGCGCCAGCAGCGCCCCGGGGGGGGCCGCTGAAGCTTTCTTT
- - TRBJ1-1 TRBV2 CASSAGGPLNTEAFF TGTGCCAGCAGTGCGGGGGGACCTTTGAACACTGAAGCTTTCTTT
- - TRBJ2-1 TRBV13 CASSFRGRSSYNEQFF TGTGCCAGCAGCTTCAGGGGCCGGAGCTCCTACAATGAGCAGTTCTTC
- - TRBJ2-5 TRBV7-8 CASSLVGSLQGWETQYF TGTGCCAGCAGCTTAGTGGGCAGCTTACAAGGTTGGGAGACCCAGTACTTC
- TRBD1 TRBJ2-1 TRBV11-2 CASRSVGQGAFNEQFF TGTGCCAGCAGAAGCGTGGGGCAGGGGGCGTTCAATGAGCAGTTCTTC
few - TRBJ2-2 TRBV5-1 CASSFRWGQTNTGELFF TGCGCCAGCAGCTTTAGGTGGGGGCAAACGAACACCGGGGAGCTGTTTTTT
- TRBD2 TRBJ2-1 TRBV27 CASSAGTSGYNEQFF TGTGCCAGCAGTGCCGGGACTAGCGGTTACAATGAGCAGTTCTTC
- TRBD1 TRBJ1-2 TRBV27 CASSSGQGSGYTF TGTGCCAGCAGTTCGGGACAGGGGTCTGGCTACACCTTC
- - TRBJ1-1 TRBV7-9 CASSNGKRNTEAFF TGTGCCAGCAGCAACGGGAAACGGAACACTGAAGCTTTCTTT
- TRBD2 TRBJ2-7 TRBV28 CASSRRGYRYEQYF TGTGCCAGCTCACGGCGGGGGTATAGGTACGAGCAGTACTTC
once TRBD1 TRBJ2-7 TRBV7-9 CASSIGQAPFYEQYF TGTGCCAGCAGCATAGGACAGGCGCCCTTCTACGAGCAGTACTTC
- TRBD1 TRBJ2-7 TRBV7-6 CASSLDPGGYEQYF TGTGCCAGCAGCTTAGATCCAGGGGGCTACGAGCAGTACTTC
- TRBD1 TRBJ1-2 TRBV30 CAWGEQGIGGYTF TGTGCCTGGGGTGAACAGGGGATCGGTGGCTACACCTTC
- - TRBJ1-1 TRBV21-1 CASNPGQGNTEAFF TGTGCCAGCAACCCGGGACAGGGGAACACTGAAGCTTTCTTT
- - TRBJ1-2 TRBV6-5 CASSYSEGPNYGYTF TGTGCCAGCAGTTACTCGGAGGGTCCCAACTATGGCTACACCTTC
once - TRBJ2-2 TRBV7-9 CASSLPGGIEAGELFF TGTGCCAGCAGCCTTCCTGGAGGGATTGAGGCCGGGGAGCTGTTTTTT
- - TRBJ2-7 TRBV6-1 CASSGRAYEQYF TGTGCCAGCTCCGGGAGAGCCTACGAGCAGTACTTC
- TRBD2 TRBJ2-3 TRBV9 CASSVDSGEGGDTQYF TGTGCCAGCAGCGTAGATAGCGGGGAGGGGGGGGATACGCAGTATTTT
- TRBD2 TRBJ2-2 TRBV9 CASSGGTSGGWEELFF TGTGCCAGCAGCGGCGGGACTAGCGGGGGGTGGGAGGAGCTGTTTTTT
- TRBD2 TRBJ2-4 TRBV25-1 CASSGTSGGADKNIQYF TGTGCCAGCAGCGGGACTAGCGGGGGGGCCGACAAAAACATTCAGTACTTC
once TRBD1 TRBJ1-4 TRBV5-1 CASSSDRASEKLFF TGCGCCAGCAGCTCAGACAGGGCGTCTGAAAAACTGTTTTTT
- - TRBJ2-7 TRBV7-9 CASSSYVTYEQYF TGTGCCAGCAGCTCCTATGTAACCTACGAGCAGTACTTC
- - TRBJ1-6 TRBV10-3 CAISTGDSPLHF TGTGCCATCAGTACGGGGGATTCACCCCTCCACTTT
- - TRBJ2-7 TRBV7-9 CASSSGQYEQYF TGTGCCAGCAGCTCAGGACAGTACGAGCAGTACTTC
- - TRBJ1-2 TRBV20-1 CSARASGGYTF TGCAGTGCTAGAGCCTCGGGGGGCTACACCTTC
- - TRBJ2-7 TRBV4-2 CASSQEGLEASYEQYF TGTGCCAGCAGCCAAGAAGGCCTAGAGGCCTCCTACGAGCAGTACTTC
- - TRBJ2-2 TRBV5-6 CASTIQGGGPGELFF TGTGCCAGCACCATACAGGGAGGGGGACCCGGGGAGCTGTTTTTT
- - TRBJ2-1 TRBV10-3 CAISESSDNEQFF TGTGCCATCAGTGAATCCAGCGACAATGAGCAGTTCTTC
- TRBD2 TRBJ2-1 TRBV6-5 CASSYGDYQYNEQFF TGTGCCAGCAGTTACGGGGACTACCAATACAATGAGCAGTTCTTC
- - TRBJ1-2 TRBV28 CASRTIRGLSGYTF TGTGCCAGCAGAACGATCAGGGGTTTATCTGGCTACACCTTC
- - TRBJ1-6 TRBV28 CASRTGGLVGSPLHF TGTGCCAGCAGAACCGGGGGGTTGGTGGGTTCACCCCTCCACTTT
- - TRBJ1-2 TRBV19 CASSSRDKGGYTF TGTGCCAGTAGTTCGAGGGATAAAGGTGGCTACACCTTC
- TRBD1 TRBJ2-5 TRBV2 CASRQGAAGETQYF TGTGCCAGCAGACAGGGGGCGGCGGGGGAGACCCAGTACTTC
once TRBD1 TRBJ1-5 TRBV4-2 CASSGGQAGQPQHF TGTGCCAGCAGCGGGGGACAGGCGGGACAGCCCCAGCATTTT
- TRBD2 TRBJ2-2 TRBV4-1 CATGGSGGLYTGELFF TGCGCCACGGGGGGTAGCGGGGGGCTGTACACCGGGGAGCTGTTTTTT
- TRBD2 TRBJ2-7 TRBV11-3 CASSPRLAGEYEQYF TGTGCCAGCAGCCCGCGACTAGCGGGGGAGTACGAGCAGTACTTC
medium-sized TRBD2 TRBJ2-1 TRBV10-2 CASSDPTGGRSSYNEQFF TGCGCCAGCAGTGACCCCACCGGGGGGAGAAGTTCCTACAATGAGCAGTTCTTC
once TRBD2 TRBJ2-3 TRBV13 CASSLVSGGGRDTQYF TGTGCCAGCAGCTTAGTATCTGGCGGGGGGAGAGATACGCAGTATTTT
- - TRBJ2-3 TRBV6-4 CASSDSLGTDTQYF TGTGCCAGCAGTGACTCCCTAGGCACAGATACGCAGTATTTT
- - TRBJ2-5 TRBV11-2 CASSFGIQETQYF TGTGCCAGCAGCTTCGGGATTCAAGAGACCCAGTACTTC
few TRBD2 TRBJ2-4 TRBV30 CAGLWEGSKNIQYF TGTGCCGGCCTGTGGGAGGGTTCCAAAAACATTCAGTACTTC
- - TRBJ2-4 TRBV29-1 CSVPPRGNIQYF TGCAGCGTTCCACCGAGGGGGAACATTCAGTACTTC
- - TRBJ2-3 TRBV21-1 CASKGTSVSDTQYF TGTGCCAGCAAAGGGACTAGCGTATCAGATACGCAGTATTTT
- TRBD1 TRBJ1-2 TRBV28 CASSRTGGHSYGYTF TGTGCCAGCAGTCGAACAGGGGGCCACTCCTATGGCTACACCTTC